The present T cell receptor beta chain was sequenced within a study of blood T cell repertoires in COVID-19. Study context: The study drew acute and convalescent COVID-19 samples from the United States, Italy and Spain. PBMCs, B-cell-depleted T cells, or T cells provided the cDNA or gDNA that made up the material.

Methods used by the authors: Estimated nucleated cell counts came from reference gene primer amplification. Data came from immunoSEQ multiplex PCR; TCRdb stores just in-frame clones and leaves some out. The V and J calls and clone size are taken from that table; D and trimming were inferred from the DNA. The sample comprises roughly 90,000 clones, around four fifths of which are singletons, and roughly 3.2% rests with the top ten. The V and J ends lost 2 bases and 4 bases, in that order; junction bases with no gene match: 4. The CDR3 has 15 amino acids. Germline V CDR1 and CDR2: SGHTA, FQGTGA. The sequenced sample consisted of peripheral blood. J is TRBJ2-3 and V is TRBV7-3, with 9 bases aligning to TRBD2. The clonotype comes from a man aged 50-60 years with acute or convalescent COVID-19. The CDR3 region has the DNA TGTGCCAGCAGCTTAGTAGCGGGAGTGGCAGATACGCAGTATTTT. It is translated as CASSLVAGVADTQYF. The full variable domain, with the rest looked up from reference TRBV7-3 and TRBJ2-3, is GAGVSQTPSNKVTEKGKYVELRCDPISGHTALYWYRQSLGQGPEFLIYFQGTGAADDSGLPNDRFFAVRPEGSVSTLKIQRTERGDSAVYLCASSLVAGVADTQYFGPGTRLTVL.